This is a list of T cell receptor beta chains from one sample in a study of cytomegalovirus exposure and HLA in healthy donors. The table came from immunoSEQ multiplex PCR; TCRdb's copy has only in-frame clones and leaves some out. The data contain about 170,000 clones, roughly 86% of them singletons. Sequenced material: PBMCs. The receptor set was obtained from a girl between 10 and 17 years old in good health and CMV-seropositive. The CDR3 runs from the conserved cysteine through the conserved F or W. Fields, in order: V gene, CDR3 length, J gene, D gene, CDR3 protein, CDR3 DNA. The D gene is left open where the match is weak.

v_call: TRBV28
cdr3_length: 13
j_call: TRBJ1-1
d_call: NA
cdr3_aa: CATTAGAGPEAFF
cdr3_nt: TGTGCCACCACGGCGGGGGCAGGCCCTGAAGCTTTCTTT

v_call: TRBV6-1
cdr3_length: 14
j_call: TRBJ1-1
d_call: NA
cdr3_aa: CASSLTGLNTEAFF
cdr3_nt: TGTGCCAGCAGCCTTACAGGGTTGAACACTGAAGCTTTCTTT

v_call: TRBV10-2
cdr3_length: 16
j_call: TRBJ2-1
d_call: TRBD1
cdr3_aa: CASSESGTEEFNEQFF
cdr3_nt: TGCGCCAGCAGTGAGTCCGGGACAGAAGAATTCAATGAGCAGTTCTTC

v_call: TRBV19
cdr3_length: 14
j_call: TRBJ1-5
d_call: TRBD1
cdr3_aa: CASEQGASNQPQHF
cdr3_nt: TGTGCCAGTGAACAGGGGGCGAGCAATCAGCCCCAGCATTTT

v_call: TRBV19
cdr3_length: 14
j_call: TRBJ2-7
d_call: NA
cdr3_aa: CASSAGSTRYEQYF
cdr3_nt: TGTGCCAGTAGTGCCGGGTCCACGAGGTACGAGCAGTACTTC

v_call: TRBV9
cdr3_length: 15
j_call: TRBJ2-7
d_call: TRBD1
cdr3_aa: CASSTTGQGTYEQYF
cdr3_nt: TGTGCCAGCAGCACAACGGGACAGGGAACCTACGAGCAGTACTTC

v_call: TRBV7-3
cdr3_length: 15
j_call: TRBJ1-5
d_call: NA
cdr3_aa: CASSPGTVSNQPQHF
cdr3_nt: TGTGCCAGCAGCCCCGGGACTGTGAGCAATCAGCCCCAGCATTTT

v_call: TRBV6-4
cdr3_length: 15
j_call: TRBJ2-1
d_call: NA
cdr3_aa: CASSDSSDGGVEQFF
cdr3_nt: TGTGCCAGCAGTGACAGTTCGGACGGCGGGGTTGAGCAGTTCTTC

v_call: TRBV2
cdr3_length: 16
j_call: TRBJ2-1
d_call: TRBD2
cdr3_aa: CASSLRGGERNNEQFF
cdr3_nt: TGTGCCAGCAGCCTTAGGGGAGGGGAGCGAAACAATGAGCAGTTCTTC

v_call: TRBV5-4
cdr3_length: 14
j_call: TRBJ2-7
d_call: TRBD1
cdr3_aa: CASSLGQGGYEQYF
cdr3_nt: TGTGCCAGCAGCTTGGGACAGGGCGGCTACGAGCAGTACTTC

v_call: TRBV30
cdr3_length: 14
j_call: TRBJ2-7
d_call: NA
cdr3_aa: CAWSSGHPSYEQYF
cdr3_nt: TGTGCCTGGAGTTCGGGACACCCCTCCTACGAGCAGTACTTC

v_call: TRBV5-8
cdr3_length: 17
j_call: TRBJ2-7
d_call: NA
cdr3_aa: CASSLAGLAGLSYEQYF
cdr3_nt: TGTGCCAGCAGCTTGGCGGGGTTGGCGGGGCTTTCCTACGAGCAGTACTTC

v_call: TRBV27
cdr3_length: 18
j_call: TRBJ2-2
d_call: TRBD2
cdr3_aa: CASSLSASGGVLTGELFF
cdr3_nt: TGTGCCAGCAGTTTATCGGCTAGCGGGGGGGTATTGACCGGGGAGCTGTTTTTT

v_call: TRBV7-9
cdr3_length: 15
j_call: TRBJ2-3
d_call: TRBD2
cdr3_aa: CASSRSGGGTDTQYF
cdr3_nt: TGTGCCAGCAGCAGGAGCGGGGGGGGCACAGATACGCAGTATTTT

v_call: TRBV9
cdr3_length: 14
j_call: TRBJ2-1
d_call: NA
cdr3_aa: CASSGGERINEQFF
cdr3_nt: TGTGCCAGCAGCGGGGGGGAAAGGATCAATGAGCAGTTCTTC

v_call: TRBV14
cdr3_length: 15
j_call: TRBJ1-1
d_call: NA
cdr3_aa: CASSQDYEIPNRAFF
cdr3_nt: TGTGCCAGCAGCCAAGATTATGAGATCCCCAACCGTGCTTTCTTT

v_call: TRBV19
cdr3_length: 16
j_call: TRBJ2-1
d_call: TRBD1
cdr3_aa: CASSMPRDRVRYEQFF
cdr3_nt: TGTGCCAGTAGTATGCCCCGGGACAGGGTTAGGTATGAGCAGTTCTTC

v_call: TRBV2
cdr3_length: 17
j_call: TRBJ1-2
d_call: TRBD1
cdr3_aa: CASTRRGTGDRRYGYTF
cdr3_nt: TGTGCCAGCACCAGACGGGGGACAGGGGATCGGCGCTATGGCTACACCTTC

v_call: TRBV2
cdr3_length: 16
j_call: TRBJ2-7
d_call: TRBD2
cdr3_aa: CASRATSGPLVYEQYF
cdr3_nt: TGTGCCAGCAGGGCCACTAGCGGGCCTCTCGTCTACGAGCAGTACTTC

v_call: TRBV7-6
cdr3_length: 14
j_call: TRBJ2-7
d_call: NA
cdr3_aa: CASSLGAGDHEQYF
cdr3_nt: TGTGCCAGCAGCTTAGGGGCAGGGGACCACGAGCAGTACTTC

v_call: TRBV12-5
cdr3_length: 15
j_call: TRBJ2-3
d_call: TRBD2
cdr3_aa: CASGRGGGGTDTQYF
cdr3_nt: TGTGCTAGTGGGCGCGGGGGGGGAGGGACAGATACGCAGTATTTT

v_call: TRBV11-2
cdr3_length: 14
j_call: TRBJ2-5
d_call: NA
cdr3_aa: CASSLWGGGETQYF
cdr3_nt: TGTGCCAGCAGCTTATGGGGGGGCGGAGAGACCCAGTACTTC

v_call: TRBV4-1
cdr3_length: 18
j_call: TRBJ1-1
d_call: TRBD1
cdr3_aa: CASSQSGTGTWGHTEAFF
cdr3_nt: TGCGCCAGCAGCCAATCGGGGACAGGGACATGGGGGCACACTGAAGCTTTCTTT

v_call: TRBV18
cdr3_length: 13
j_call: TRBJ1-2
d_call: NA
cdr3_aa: CASSPTGTYGYTF
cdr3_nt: TGTGCCAGCTCACCTACAGGGACCTATGGCTACACCTTC

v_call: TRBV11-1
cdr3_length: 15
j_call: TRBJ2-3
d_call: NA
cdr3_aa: CASGQTGLTTDTQYF
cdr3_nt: TGTGCCAGCGGACAAACGGGACTTACCACAGATACGCAGTATTTT